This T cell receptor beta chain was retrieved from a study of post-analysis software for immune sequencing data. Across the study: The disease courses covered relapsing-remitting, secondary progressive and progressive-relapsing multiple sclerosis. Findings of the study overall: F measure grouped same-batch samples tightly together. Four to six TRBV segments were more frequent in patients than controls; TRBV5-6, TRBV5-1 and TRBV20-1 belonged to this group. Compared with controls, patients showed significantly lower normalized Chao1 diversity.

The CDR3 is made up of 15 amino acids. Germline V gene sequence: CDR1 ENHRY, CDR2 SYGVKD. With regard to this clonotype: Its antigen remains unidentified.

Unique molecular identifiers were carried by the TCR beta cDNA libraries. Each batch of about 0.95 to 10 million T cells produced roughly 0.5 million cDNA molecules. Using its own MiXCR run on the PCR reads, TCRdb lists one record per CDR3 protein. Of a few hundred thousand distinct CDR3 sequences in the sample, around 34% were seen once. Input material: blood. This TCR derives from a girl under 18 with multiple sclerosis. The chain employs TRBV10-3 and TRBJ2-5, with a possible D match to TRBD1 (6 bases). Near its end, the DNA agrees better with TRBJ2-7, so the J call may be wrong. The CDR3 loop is CAISESGQGRNEQYF. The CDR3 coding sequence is TGTGCCATCAGTGAGTCGGGGCAGGGGCGCAACGAGCAGTACTTC.